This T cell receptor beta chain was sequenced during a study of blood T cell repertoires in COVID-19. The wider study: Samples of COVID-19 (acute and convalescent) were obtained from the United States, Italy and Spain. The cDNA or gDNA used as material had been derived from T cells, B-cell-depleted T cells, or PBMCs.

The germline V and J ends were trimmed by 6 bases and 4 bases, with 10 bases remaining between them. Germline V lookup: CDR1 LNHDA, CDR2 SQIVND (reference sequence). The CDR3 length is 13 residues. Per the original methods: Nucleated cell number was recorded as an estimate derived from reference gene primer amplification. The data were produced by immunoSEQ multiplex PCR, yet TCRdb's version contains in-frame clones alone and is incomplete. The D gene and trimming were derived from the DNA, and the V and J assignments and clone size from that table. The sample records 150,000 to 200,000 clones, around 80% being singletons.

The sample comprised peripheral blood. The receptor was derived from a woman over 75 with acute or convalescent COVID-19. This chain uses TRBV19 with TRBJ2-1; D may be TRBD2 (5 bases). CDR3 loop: CASREGPYNEQFF. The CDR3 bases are TGTGCCAGTAGAGAGGGTCCTTACAATGAGCAGTTCTTC.